This entry lists 21 T cell receptor beta chains sequenced from one sample in a study of OX40 agonist ivuxolimab in advanced cancers. The table came from immunoSEQ multiplex PCR; TCRdb's copy has only in-frame clones and leaves some out. The table lists 50,000 to 85,000 clones, about 85% of them singletons, with just over 2% in the top ten. Sequencing was performed on CD4+ or CD8+ T cells sorted from blood, taken in a trial of the OX40 agonist ivuxolimab. The source of these receptors is an adult with an advanced solid tumor such as melanoma, head and neck, liver or kidney cancer.

V is TRBV28 and J is TRBJ1-2; weak D call: TRBD1 (5 bases). This CDR3 contains 14 residues. V was shortened by 1 base and J by 8 bases, with 14 bases between the two germline ends. The V gene's germline CDR1 is MDHEN and CDR2 SYDVKM. The CDR3 DNA reads TGTGCCAGCAGTTTATTAGGGGCCCGGGGAGGCTACACCTTC. It yields the protein CASSLLGARGGYTF.

The chain has TRBV25-1 and TRBJ2-1; D may be TRBD1 (5 bases). Germline V gives CDR1 MGHDK, CDR2 SYGVNS. The V end lost 5 bases, the J end lost 9 bases, and 14 bases lay between the germline ends. CDR3 length equals 13 residues. CDR3 nucleotides: TGTGCCAGCAGTAAAAAGGGGCAACGTGAGCAGTTCTTC. It yields the protein CASSKKGQREQFF.

The rearrangement links TRBV29-1 to TRBJ1-1; D is perhaps TRBD1 (5 bases). The CDR3 is 14 amino acids. Trimming cost V 7 bases and J 1 base, with 16 bases left between them. Germline V lookup: CDR1 SQVTM, CDR2 ANQGSEA. The CDR3 coding sequence is TGCAGCGCCCCCGCCGGGACGGGGAACACTGAAGCTTTCTTT. Encoded protein: CSAPAGTGNTEAFF.

This sequence joins TRBV5-1 and TRBJ1-4; D is undetermined. Germline lookup yields CDR1 SGHRS and CDR2 YFSETQ. This CDR3 spans 15 amino acids. V was clipped by 9 bases and J by 4 bases, with 19 bases between them. This CDR3 reads CATKGTSGVNEKLFF. Here the CDR3 DNA reads TGCGCCACCAAGGGCACCTCAGGTGTTAATGAAAAACTGTTTTTT. Full variable domain (missing parts from reference TRBV5-1 and TRBJ1-4): KAGVTQTPRYLIKTRGQQVTLSCSPISGHRSVSWYQQTPGQGLQFLFEYFSETQRNKGNFPGRFSGRQFSNSRSEMNVSTLELGDSALYLCATKGTSGVNEKLFFGSGTQLSVL.

The chain joins TRBV6-4 to TRBJ2-3; D is unresolved. The CDR3 covers 12 residues. Trimming took off 2 bases at V and 5 bases at J, with 5 bases between the two ends. Germline assignment: CDR1 MRHNA and CDR2 SNTAGT. This CDR3 reads CASSDLGDTQYF. CDR3 bases: TGTGCCAGCAGTGACCTCGGAGATACGCAGTATTTT.

The V and J genes are TRBV6-6 and TRBJ1-2; the D is unclear. Germline V gene lookup returns CDR1 MNHNY and CDR2 SVGAGI (reference sequence). V lost 0 bases, J lost 1 base, and 9 bases lay in between. This CDR3 is built from 15 residues. DNA for the CDR3: TGTGCCAGCAGTTACTCGTGGGAGGTTAACTATGGCTACACCTTC. Encoded protein: CASSYSWEVNYGYTF.

The rearrangement uses TRBV5-1 and TRBJ1-5; 7 bases map to TRBD1. The CDR3 totals 15 residues. V dropped 0 bases and J dropped 7; count of bases not matched to a gene: 7. Germline-derived CDR1 and CDR2 are SGHRS and YFSETQ. This CDR3 reads CASSLAGTAQQPQHF. As DNA, the CDR3 is TGCGCCAGCAGCTTGGCCGGGACAGCTCAACAGCCCCAGCATTTT.

The chain combines TRBV6-1 with TRBJ1-1; D is ambiguous. V shed 2 bases and J shed 4 bases, with 17 bases lying between them. Germline CDR1 MNHNS, CDR2 SASEGT. The CDR3 runs to 16 residues. The CDR3 DNA follows: TGTGCCAGCAGTGAAATGCAGGTAGGGCTGGGCACTGAAGCTTTCTTT. Translating it yields CASSEMQVGLGTEAFF.

This chain uses TRBV15 with TRBJ1-1, with D tentatively TRBD1 (5 bases). The CDR3 is 16 residues long. Trimming removed 0 bases from V and 0 bases from J, with 11 bases in between. Germline V gives CDR1 LNHNV, CDR2 YYDKDF (reference sequence). The CDR3 sequence: CATSREGGSMNTEAFF. CDR3 DNA: TGTGCCACCAGCAGAGAGGGGGGATCCATGAACACTGAAGCTTTCTTT.

The chain uses TRBV5-5 and TRBJ1-2; 8 bases match TRBD1. Germline-derived CDR1 and CDR2 are SGHKS and YYEKEE (reference sequence). The trim removed 0 bases at V and 6 bases at J, leaving 10 bases unmatched. This CDR3 comprises 16 residues. The DNA for the CDR3 is TGTGCCAGCAGCTTGGGACAGGGGATCGGGCGGGATGGCTACACCTTC. It is translated as CASSLGQGIGRDGYTF. Drawing the rest from reference TRBV5-5 and TRBJ1-2, the complete variable domain is DAGVTQSPTHLIKTRGQQVTLRCSPISGHKSVSWYQQVLGQGPQFIFQYYEKEERGRGNFPDRFSARQFPNYSSELNVNALLLGDSALYLCASSLGQGIGRDGYTFGSGTRLTVV.

This chain connects TRBV7-2 to TRBJ2-5, with D possibly being TRBD1 (6 bases). V was clipped by 7 bases and J by 5 bases, with 20 bases between them. From germline, CDR1 is SGHTA and CDR2 FQGNSA. The CDR3 length is 15 residues. In DNA form, the CDR3 reads TGTGCCAGCACCATGAACAGGGAGACAAAGGAGACCCAGTACTTC. It specifies CASTMNRETKETQYF.

The V call is TRBV5-1, the J call TRBJ2-1; D uncertain. Germline CDR1 reads SGHRS; CDR2 reads YFSETQ. This CDR3 region has 13 residues. The V and J ends lost 4 bases and 1 base respectively, with 6 bases between them. The CDR3 is CASSPRSYNEQFF. The CDR3 DNA sequence: TGCGCCAGCAGCCCTAGGTCCTACAATGAGCAGTTCTTC. The complete variable domain, with remaining parts taken from reference TRBV5-1 and TRBJ2-1, reads KAGVTQTPRYLIKTRGQQVTLSCSPISGHRSVSWYQQTPGQGLQFLFEYFSETQRNKGNFPGRFSGRQFSNSRSEMNVSTLELGDSALYLCASSPRSYNEQFFGPGTRLTVL.

Only one count was recorded for this clone. This chain joins TRBV7-9 and TRBJ2-5, with TRBD1 matching over 9 bases. Germline V gene data show CDR1 as SEHNR and CDR2 as FQNEAQ (reference sequence). The CDR3 is 17 residues long. The V gene end was trimmed by 5 bases and the J gene end by 4 bases; junction bases not matched to a gene: 14. The CDR3 loop reads CASSPRPGTGLGETQYF. In nucleotides, the CDR3 is TGTGCCAGCAGCCCTCGTCCCGGGACAGGGTTGGGAGAGACCCAGTACTTC.

The CDR3 DNA sequence: TGTGCCAGCAGCTTAGGGAGGGCAAACTCTGGAAACACCATATATTTT. The encoded protein is CASSLGRANSGNTIYF. V gene TRBV7-6 combines with J gene TRBJ1-3; D ambiguous. This CDR3 spans 16 amino acids. V was cut by 1 base and J by 0 bases, with 10 bases left in between. Germline CDR1 reads SGHVS; CDR2 reads FNYEAQ. The complete variable domain, with remaining parts taken from reference TRBV7-6 and TRBJ1-3, reads GAGVSQSPRYKVTKRGQDVALRCDPISGHVSLYWYRQALGQGPEFLTYFNYEAQQDKSGLPNDRFSAERPEGSISTLTIQRTEQRDSAMYRCASSLGRANSGNTIYFGEGSWLTVV.

The CDR3 sequence is CASSLFRTVSYNEQFF. The CDR3 DNA reads TGTGCCAGCAGCTTATTTCGGACAGTCTCCTACAATGAGCAGTTCTTC. The rearrangement links TRBV7-2 to TRBJ2-1; D may be TRBD1 (6 bases). This CDR3 region has 16 residues. The V end lost 2 bases, the J end lost 0 bases, and 11 bases lay between the germline ends. The germline V gene has CDR1 SGHTA and CDR2 FQGNSA.

The gene calls are TRBV7-6 and TRBJ2-3, with TRBD2 as a possible D gene (5 bases). Trimming cost V 1 base and J 4 bases, with 12 bases left between them. This CDR3 contains 15 residues. Per germline, CDR1 SGHVS and CDR2 FNYEAQ. CDR3 DNA: TGTGCCAGCAGCTTAGATTCGCGGGCCGCAGATACGCAGTATTTT. Residues: CASSLDSRAADTQYF.

The table lists this clone with a count of one. This chain connects TRBV28 to TRBJ2-7; possible D gene TRBD1, 5 bases. The CDR3 sequence is 13 residues long. V was trimmed by 7 bases and J by 2 bases, leaving 12 bases between them. CDR1 and CDR2 (germline): MDHEN, SYDVKM. In DNA, the CDR3 is TGTGCCAGCACCGACGACAGACCCTACGAGCAGTACTTC. Its translation: CASTDDRPYEQYF.

The V and J genes are TRBV7-9 and TRBJ2-2; TRBD1 aligns across 8 bases. V trimming: 7 bases; J trimming: 8 bases; junction bases outside the gene matches: 15. Germline CDR1 reads SEHNR; CDR2 reads FQNEAQ (reference sequence). The CDR3 sequence is 16 residues long. The chain's CDR3 is CASTIQRTGSTGELFF. CDR3 in DNA: TGTGCCAGCACCATCCAACGGACAGGGTCTACTGGGGAGCTGTTTTTT.

This clone was observed once. The rearrangement links TRBV23-1 to TRBJ2-2; no definite D call. TRBV23-1 is filed as an ORF, its function uncertain. V was trimmed by 2 bases and J by 1 base, leaving 5 bases between them. This CDR3 region has 14 residues. The CDR3 reads CASSQARNTGELFF. CDR3 coding DNA: TGCGCCAGCAGTCAAGCCAGGAACACCGGGGAGCTGTTTTTT.

In its sample, this clone was seen a few times. The chain joins TRBV11-2 to TRBJ2-2; no clear D. The CDR3 spans 11 residues. The V gene lost 1 base and the J gene lost 13 bases, with 7 bases spanning the gap. Germline V lookup: CDR1 SGHAT, CDR2 FQNNGV. The CDR3 region is CASSLGARLFF. DNA of the CDR3: TGTGCCAGCAGCTTAGGAGCACGGCTGTTTTTT.

The CDR3 loop is CASSPPYVEAFF. CDR3 DNA: TGTGCCAGCTCACCACCGTACGTAGAAGCTTTCTTT. The gene calls are TRBV18 and TRBJ1-1; D not resolved. This CDR3 is built from 12 residues. Trimming pared 0 bases from V and 8 bases from J, leaving 7 bases between. Germline CDR1 and CDR2: KGHSH and LQKENI.